One sample yielded the 12 T cell receptor beta chains listed below, sequenced in a study of cytomegalovirus exposure and HLA in healthy donors. The PCR used 60 Vbeta and 13 Jbeta primers. The method was immunoSEQ multiplex PCR; TCRdb's version includes in-frame clones alone and lacks a portion of them. Its table lists about 37,000 clones. Sequencing input: PBMCs. The receptors were sampled from a human donor in good health.

The V call is TRBV29-1, the J call TRBJ1-2; TRBD1 might be the D (6 bases). CDR1 and CDR2 (germline): SQVTM, ANQGSEA. The V end was cut by 6 bases, the J end by 1 base, with 12 bases between. The length of the CDR3 is 13 residues. CDR3: CSVVRGNNYGYTF. The CDR3, as DNA: TGCAGCGTCGTGAGGGGGAATAACTATGGCTACACCTTC.

J is TRBJ1-1 and V is TRBV7-3; TRBD1 agrees at 9 bases. Germline CDR1 is SGHTA and CDR2 is FQGTGA. V dropped 4 bases and J dropped 4; count of bases not matched to a gene: 4. This CDR3 comprises 14 residues. The CDR3 loop is CASSSRTGATEAFF. CDR3 DNA: TGTGCCAGCAGCTCACGGACAGGGGCCACTGAAGCTTTCTTT.

The CDR3 nucleotides are TGTGCCAGCAGCTCCATGAACACTGAAGCTTTCTTT. This encodes CASSSMNTEAFF. The V call is TRBV7-8, the J call TRBJ1-1; D is unresolved. Germline-derived CDR1 and CDR2 are SGHVS and FQNEAQ. The CDR3 length is 12 residues. Trimming pared 4 bases from V and 0 bases from J, leaving 3 bases between.

The chain carries TRBV7-8 and TRBJ1-2; 8 bases are shared with TRBD1. The CDR3 covers 14 residues. V lost 5 bases to trimming and J lost 7 bases; unmatched junction nucleotides: 9. Germline CDR1 SGHVS, CDR2 FQNEAQ. The CDR3 bases are TGTGCCAGCAGCCTCGCCCCAGGGGGCTCTGGCTACACCTTC. Protein sequence: CASSLAPGGSGYTF.

A word on this clone: The conserved final phenylalanine or tryptophan is absent from the CDR3, which likely points to a read error. V gene TRBV19 combines with J gene TRBJ1-2; maybe TRBD1 (5 bases). Germline CDR1 is LNHDA and CDR2 is SQIVND (reference sequence). This CDR3 is 15 amino acids long. V lost 7 bases to trimming and J lost 2 bases, with 17 bases between them. The CDR3 is CASTPRVEANYGYTL. Written as DNA, the CDR3 is TGTGCCAGTACCCCCAGGGTTGAGGCAAACTATGGCTACACCCTC.

This sequence joins TRBV6-5 and TRBJ1-6; TRBD1 aligns across 8 bases. This CDR3 is 14 amino acids long. V was clipped by 0 bases and J by 10 bases; unmatched bases: 2. Germline-derived CDR1 and CDR2 are MNHEY and SVGAGI. CDR3 nucleotide sequence: TGTGCCAGCAGTTACTCAACAGGGGGGTCACCCCTCCACTTT. Translated: CASSYSTGGSPLHF.

This chain links TRBV4-2 with TRBJ1-3, with 8 bases aligning to TRBD1. This CDR3 contains 15 residues. V was clipped by 1 base and J by 3 bases; unmatched bases: 2. Germline CDR1 reads LGHNA; CDR2 reads YNFKEQ. The DNA of the CDR3 is TGTGCCAGCAGCCAAGGGACAGGGCATGGAAACACCATATATTTT. Translated: CASSQGTGHGNTIYF.

This chain connects TRBV28 to TRBJ1-3; tentative D call: TRBD1 (5 bases). The CDR3 covers 14 residues. CDR1 is MDHEN and CDR2 is SYDVKM in the germline V gene. V shed 7 bases and J shed 2 bases, with 12 bases lying between them. CDR3 DNA sequence: TGTGCCAGCACCCTGGACACCGCTGGAAACACCATATATTTT. Its translation is CASTLDTAGNTIYF.

The chain joins TRBV2 to TRBJ2-3; D is perhaps TRBD1 (5 bases). Per the germline V gene, CDR1 is SNHLY and CDR2 is FYNNEI. Between the trimmed V and J ends, which lost 7 bases and 0 bases, there was a span of 14 bases. This CDR3 spans 15 amino acids. In nucleotides, the CDR3 is TGTGCCAGCACTACCAATGGGGCCAGCACAGATACGCAGTATTTT. Encoded protein: CASTTNGASTDTQYF.

This rearrangement joins TRBV7-6 to TRBJ2-7; 8 nucleotides align to TRBD1. The germline CDR1 and CDR2 sequences are SGHVS and FNYEAQ. The CDR3 sequence is 16 residues long. With 5 bases clipped from V and 5 bases from J, the junction kept 14 bases outside the gene matches. The CDR3 DNA reads as TGTGCCAGCAGCCGATCTATCCCAGGGGGCGCTAACGAGCAGTACTTC. Its protein product is CASSRSIPGGANEQYF.

The rearrangement joins TRBV5-1 to TRBJ1-2, with 10 bases that match TRBD1. The CDR3 sequence is 17 residues long. Trimming cost V 0 bases and J 0 bases; bases outside gene matches: 5. Germline V gene lookup returns CDR1 SGHRS and CDR2 YFSETQ. As DNA, the CDR3 is TGCGCCAGCAGCTTGGCCCGGACAGGGGGAGCTAACTATGGCTACACCTTC. Its translation: CASSLARTGGANYGYTF.

The chain employs TRBV7-9 and TRBJ1-5; 7 nucleotides line up with TRBD1. This CDR3 comprises 14 residues. V lost 5 bases, J lost 6 bases, and 7 bases stayed unmatched. The germline V gene has CDR1 SEHNR and CDR2 FQNEAQ (reference sequence). The CDR3 bases are TGTGCCAGCAGCACTGGACAGGCGGGTCAGCCCCAGCATTTT. This encodes CASSTGQAGQPQHF. The full variable domain, in which reference TRBV7-9 and TRBJ1-5 provide the parts outside the CDR3, is DTGVSQNPRHKITKRGQNVTFRCDPISEHNRLYWYRQTLGQGPEFLTYFQNEAQLEKSRLLSDRFSAERPKGSFSTLEIQRTEQGDSAMYLCASSTGQAGQPQHFGDGTRLSIL.